Listed below are T cell receptor beta chains from one sample, sequenced in a study of blood T cell repertoires in COVID-19. Repertoires were generated with immunoSEQ multiplex PCR, while TCRdb's copy carries only in-frame clones and drops some. The sample records roughly 150,000 clones, roughly 80% being singletons. Sample: peripheral blood. All receptors come from a man in his 70s with acute or convalescent COVID-19. The CDR3 runs from the conserved cysteine through the conserved F or W. A D gene is named only where the DNA matches it firmly. The size entry is marked missing in some rows and otherwise reads once, few, many or a size class.

clone size | J gene | D gene | V gene | CDR3 DNA | CDR3 protein
- | TRBJ2-1 | TRBD2 | TRBV19 | TGTGCCAGTAGTATGGGCCCCGGGACTAGCGGCGCCCCCTTCAATGAGCAGTTCTTC | CASSMGPGTSGAPFNEQFF
- | TRBJ2-6 | - | TRBV6-6 | TGTGCCAGCAGCGACACGACTAGCTCTGGGGCCAACGTCCTGACTTTC | CASSDTTSSGANVLTF
- | TRBJ2-3 | TRBD2 | TRBV10-3 | TGTGCCATCAGTGAGAACCTCGGCGGGAGACACACAGATACGCAGTATTTT | CAISENLGGRHTDTQYF
- | TRBJ2-1 | - | TRBV9 | TGTGCCAGCAGCGACAGGGATACCTACAATGAGCAGTTCTTC | CASSDRDTYNEQFF
- | TRBJ1-3 | - | TRBV6-5 | TGTGCCAGCAGTTCGACAGCGTTAAGAAACACCATATATTTT | CASSSTALRNTIYF
- | TRBJ1-1 | TRBD1 | TRBV11-3 | TGTGCCAGCAGCCTACAGGGGAAGAACACTGAAGCTTTCTTT | CASSLQGKNTEAFF
- | TRBJ1-6 | - | TRBV5-1 | TGCGCCAGCAGCTTGGCAGGGCAGGGGTCCAATTCACCCCTCCACTTT | CASSLAGQGSNSPLHF
once | TRBJ1-2 | TRBD1 | TRBV29-1 | TGCAGCGTTCCCTGGGGACAGAACTATGGCTACACCTTC | CSVPWGQNYGYTF
- | TRBJ1-1 | - | TRBV12-3/TRBV12-4 | TGTGCCAGCAGTTTTGAGGGAACTGAAGCTTTCTTT | CASSFEGTEAFF
- | TRBJ2-2 | - | TRBV5-1 | TGCGCCAGCAGGGCCGGGACTGTGAACACCGGGGAGCTGTTTTTT | CASRAGTVNTGELFF
- | TRBJ2-7 | - | TRBV27 | TGTGCCAGCAGACGCGGGACGGGTGGGAGCTACGAGCAGTACTTC | CASRRGTGGSYEQYF
- | TRBJ1-2 | TRBD1 | TRBV19 | TGTGCCAGTAGTGCGACAGGGAACTATGGCTACACCTTC | CASSATGNYGYTF
- | TRBJ2-2 | - | TRBV27 | TGTGCCAGCAGTTTGAGGGGCGGGACGACTACACCCGGGGAGCTGTTTTTT | CASSLRGGTTTPGELFF